The rows below give T cell receptor beta chains drawn from one sample of a study of shared T cell receptors in the human thymus. Sequencing was performed with immunoSEQ multiplex PCR; in TCRdb, only in-frame clones are kept and a portion is missing. Here the sample spans over 65,000 clones, over 90% being singletons. Sequencing was done on a sample of thymocytes. The source is a human donor. Each CDR3 is given with its conserved first and last residue. A D gene is named only where the DNA matches it firmly. Clone size is stated in some rows and not others, as once, few, many or a class when expanded.

>TRBD2|TRBV10-3|once|TRBJ2-2
TGTGCCATCAGTGACAGCGGGGGGCCCTACACCGGGGAGCTGTTTTTT
CAISDSGGPYTGELFF
>NA|TRBV4-3|NA|TRBJ1-1
TGCGCCAGCAGCCAAGATAAATTAAGGGGTTATGACACTGAAGCTTTCTTT
CASSQDKLRGYDTEAFF
>NA|TRBV9|NA|TRBJ1-3
TGTGCCAGCAGCTCTCACCCGGGACCTAAAAGGGAAAAGGACACCATATATTTT
CASSSHPGPKREKDTIYF
>NA|TRBV28|NA|TRBJ1-1
TGTGCCAGCAGTTTATTCCTGGGGATTGAAGCTTTCTTT
CASSLFLGIEAFF
>TRBD2|TRBV6-5|NA|TRBJ2-1
TGTGCCAGCAGTTTCGGACTAGCGGGGCCCCCCGGGCAGTTCTTC
CASSFGLAGPPGQFF
>NA|TRBV21-1|NA|TRBJ2-2
TGTGCCAGCAGCAAAAAAGGCGAGGGGGCGAGTTCGAACACCGGGGAGCTGTTTTTT
CASSKKGEGASSNTGELFF
>NA|TRBV11-2|once|TRBJ1-1
TGTGCCAGCAGCTCCCTACGAGTTATGAACACTGAAGCTTTCTTT
CASSSLRVMNTEAFF
>TRBD1|TRBV4-2|NA|TRBJ1-5
TGTGCCAGCAGCCAGATAAGGGGGCGGTATAGCAATCAGCCCCAGCATTTT
CASSQIRGRYSNQPQHF
>TRBD2|TRBV6-1|NA|TRBJ2-5
TGTGCCAGCAGTGAAGGCGTTAGCGGGAGGCCTAAGTACTTC
CASSEGVSGRPKYF
>TRBD1|TRBV4-3|NA|TRBJ1-4
TGCGCCAGCAGCCAAGATAGGACAGGGAAAACAAGGGGGAATGAAAAACTGTTTTTT
CASSQDRTGKTRGNEKLFF
>NA|TRBV7-6|NA|TRBJ1-4
TGTGCCAGCAGCTTAGCGCCAGGGTATAGGAAAGAAAAACTGTTTTTT
CASSLAPGYRKEKLFF
>NA|TRBV19|NA|TRBJ2-2
TGTGCCAGTAGTCCCATTAAGGCGGGCAGACCATCATTGAACACCGGGGAGCTGTTTTTT
CASSPIKAGRPSLNTGELFF
>NA|TRBV27|NA|TRBJ2-7
TGTGCCAGCAGTTTACAATCAGCGGGAAGGGGGCGCTTCGAGCAGTACTTC
CASSLQSAGRGRFEQYF
>NA|TRBV18|once|TRBJ2-5
TGTGCCAGCTCGGGAGGCCCCCCACGGGAAGAGACCCAGTACTTC
CASSGGPPREETQYF
>NA|TRBV4-2|NA|TRBJ1-1
TGTGCCAGCAGCCAAGCATGGAGGGGGGGCTCGAACACTGAAGCTTTCTTT
CASSQAWRGGSNTEAFF
>NA|TRBV7-2|NA|TRBJ1-2
TGTGCCAGCAGCTTCATGCGGGGGCGGAGCTATGGCTACACCTTC
CASSFMRGRSYGYTF
>NA|TRBV4-3|NA|TRBJ2-1
TGCGCCAGCAGCCAAGATGGGGGCGATGACACCTACAATGAGCAGTTCTTC
CASSQDGGDDTYNEQFF
>NA|TRBV27|NA|TRBJ2-2
TGTGCCAGCAGTTTATCGGGCACCGGGGAGCTGTTTTTT
CASSLSGTGELFF
>NA|TRBV7-3|NA|TRBJ2-7
TGTGCCAGCAGCTTAAAATTGGGGCCCTCAGACACGGACTATTTGCCGACCTACGAGCAGTACTTC
CASSLKLGPSDTDYLPTYEQYF
>NA|TRBV25-1|NA|TRBJ1-1
TGTGCCAGCAGTGATTATGGGGTCGGCGACACTGAAGCTTTCTTT
CASSDYGVGDTEAFF
>NA|TRBV6-4|NA|TRBJ2-6
TGTGCCAGCAGTGTCGGTGTTCCAGGGGCCAACGTCCTGACTTTC
CASSVGVPGANVLTF
>NA|TRBV28|NA|TRBJ1-1
TGTGCCAGCAGTACCCACAAGAACACTGAAGCTTTCTTT
CASSTHKNTEAFF
>NA|TRBV6-5|NA|TRBJ2-7
TGTGCCAGCATAAACAGGGTGCGTACCTACGAGCAGTACTTC
CASINRVRTYEQYF
>NA|TRBV7-9|NA|TRBJ1-5
TGTGCCAGCAGCTCCTTTAAAGTCCCCGGGATGCTCAATCAGCCCCAGCATTTT
CASSSFKVPGMLNQPQHF
>NA|TRBV19|NA|TRBJ2-7
TGTGCCAGCTCGAGGCCCAGCGGGCCCAGGGACGGGGAATACGAGCAGTACTTC
CASSRPSGPRDGEYEQYF
>TRBD2|TRBV7-9|NA|TRBJ2-7
TGTGCCAGCAGCTTTAGCGGGGAAAGCTCCTACGAGCAGTACTTC
CASSFSGESSYEQYF
>NA|TRBV11-1|NA|TRBJ2-7
TGTGCCAGCAGCTTAGAACCGTGTCGGCGGGGCGACAGTCCCTACGAGCAGTACTTC
CASSLEPCRRGDSPYEQYF
>NA|TRBV19|NA|TRBJ1-6
TGTGCCACCCGCGGGGGTTTGTCCTATAATTCACCCCTCCACTTT
CATRGGLSYNSPLHF
>NA|TRBV6-1|NA|TRBJ1-5
TGTGCCAGCAGTGAACGTCAGAAGGGGCAGCCCCAGCATTTT
CASSERQKGQPQHF
>TRBD2|TRBV7-2|NA|TRBJ2-3
TGTGCCAGCAGCTCAAGGGTAGCGGGGGCCCACACAGATACGCAGTATTTT
CASSSRVAGAHTDTQYF